This T cell receptor beta chain was observed in a study of blood T cell repertoires in COVID-19. As for the study in general: Acute-phase and convalescent COVID-19 samples originated in the United States, Italy and Spain. PBMCs, B-cell-depleted T cells, or T cells provided the cDNA or gDNA that made up the material.

The CDR3 runs to 17 residues. V dropped 4 bases and J dropped 6; count of bases not matched to a gene: 14. CDR1 is SGHKS, CDR2 YYEKEE, per germline (reference sequence). Enrolment of Seattle patients took place during active infection, and they were followed longitudinally. As processed by the authors: From reference gene primer amplification, estimates of nucleated cell counts were derived. Produced via immunoSEQ multiplex PCR; TCRdb's table is partial and in-frame only. V and J calls and clone size are those listed in that table; D and trimming were worked out from the DNA. The table includes 450,000 or so clones, about 88% detected once.

The source material was peripheral blood. This chain uses TRBV5-5 with TRBJ2-1; TRBD1 agrees at 9 bases. This receptor was obtained from a man aged 18-30 years with COVID-19, enrolled during active disease. DNA for the CDR3: TGTGCCAGCAGCAAGGGCTGGCGGGACAGGGAAGGCAATGAGCAGTTCTTC. It encodes CASSKGWRDREGNEQFF.